The rows below give T cell receptor beta chains drawn from one sample of a study of T cell responses to AZD1222 COVID-19 vaccine. The table came from immunoSEQ multiplex PCR; TCRdb's copy has only in-frame clones and leaves some out. The sample includes about 150,000 clones, approximately 83% of them seen just once. Specimen: peripheral blood, collected on day 0 of AZD1222 vaccination. These receptors originate from an adult in good health. Each CDR3 is given with its conserved first and last residue. Each record gives: clone size, V gene, CDR3 protein. Size is stated for part of the rows, as once, few or many counts, or as a class when the clone is expanded.

clone size: .
V gene: TRBV11-2
CDR3 protein: CASSLSYVDEKLFF

clone size: .
V gene: TRBV6-5
CDR3 protein: CASSYSRSLGGYTF

clone size: .
V gene: TRBV5-1
CDR3 protein: CASSPGANYGYTF

clone size: once
V gene: TRBV23-1
CDR3 protein: CASILLRVLGNTIYF

clone size: .
V gene: TRBV18
CDR3 protein: CASSPGANEKLFF

clone size: .
V gene: TRBV19
CDR3 protein: CASSSRWGGDIQYF

clone size: .
V gene: TRBV6-5
CDR3 protein: CASSYPSTGTNEKLFF

clone size: few
V gene: TRBV5-1
CDR3 protein: CASSLANTGELFF

clone size: .
V gene: TRBV6-6
CDR3 protein: CASSLTGDPEAFF

clone size: .
V gene: TRBV7-6
CDR3 protein: CASSGGPGGYTF

clone size: .
V gene: TRBV12-5
CDR3 protein: CASEGERAGSETQYF

clone size: .
V gene: TRBV10-1
CDR3 protein: CASSESHTLRSGELFF

clone size: once
V gene: TRBV4-2
CDR3 protein: CASSQGQGGALGNTIYF

clone size: .
V gene: TRBV7-9
CDR3 protein: CASSWGRPEQFF

clone size: .
V gene: TRBV2
CDR3 protein: CASRSGGGQPQHF

clone size: .
V gene: TRBV30
CDR3 protein: CAWNADTMRQFF

clone size: .
V gene: TRBV12-3/TRBV12-4
CDR3 protein: CASSLAGNTEAFF

clone size: .
V gene: TRBV4-2
CDR3 protein: CASSADGGFGTDTQYF

clone size: .
V gene: TRBV11-3
CDR3 protein: CASSLGGTAYNEQFF

clone size: .
V gene: TRBV11-3
CDR3 protein: CASSPGQGGNTEAFF

clone size: .
V gene: TRBV10-2
CDR3 protein: CASSKGNTEAFF

clone size: .
V gene: TRBV6-5
CDR3 protein: CASFVVGGAPDGYTF

clone size: .
V gene: TRBV9
CDR3 protein: CASSPTTGGKDEQFF

clone size: .
V gene: TRBV2
CDR3 protein: CASSPGPNQPQHF

clone size: .
V gene: TRBV5-1
CDR3 protein: CASSRAQNTGELFF

clone size: .
V gene: TRBV24-1
CDR3 protein: CATGPVGDTGELFF

clone size: .
V gene: TRBV28
CDR3 protein: CASSLRLGTSGYSYEQYF

clone size: .
V gene: TRBV18
CDR3 protein: CASSPLPGSPQTGNTIYF

clone size: .
V gene: TRBV7-8
CDR3 protein: CASSFQGGNQPQHF

clone size: few
V gene: TRBV10-3
CDR3 protein: CAIRGGTSAYEQYF

clone size: .
V gene: TRBV4-2
CDR3 protein: CASSQDVARTGNTEAFF

clone size: .
V gene: TRBV6-6
CDR3 protein: CASSEIGQGDGYTF